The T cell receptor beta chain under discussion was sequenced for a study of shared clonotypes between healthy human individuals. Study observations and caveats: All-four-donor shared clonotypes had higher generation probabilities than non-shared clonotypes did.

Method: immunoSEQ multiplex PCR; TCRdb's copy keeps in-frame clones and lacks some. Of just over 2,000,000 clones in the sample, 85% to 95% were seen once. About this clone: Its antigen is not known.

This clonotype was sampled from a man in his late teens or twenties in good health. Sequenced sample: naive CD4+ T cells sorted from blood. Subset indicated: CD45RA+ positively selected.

CDR3: CASSQPGVNTEAFF. The CDR3, as DNA: TGCGCCAGCAGCCAACCGGGGGTGAACACTGAAGCTTTCTTT. This sequence joins TRBV4-1 and TRBJ1-1, with TRBD1 as a possible D gene (5 bases). With 2 bases removed from V and 0 bases from J, the gap between germline ends came to 7 bases. The CDR3 is 14 residues long. The germline V gene has CDR1 MGHRA and CDR2 YSYEKL.